The rows below give T cell receptor beta chains drawn from one sample of a study of beta chain features in type 1 diabetes. Assay used: immunoSEQ multiplex PCR; TCRdb lists only in-frame clones, some missing. The data contain some 270,000 clones, approximately 10% of them seen just once; the ten biggest clones take up more than 0.015%. The material sequenced was naive CD4+ T cells from blood. All receptors come from a man under 40 with type 1 diabetes. CDR3s include the opening cysteine and the closing phenylalanine or tryptophan. The order of the fields is clone size, V gene, J gene, D gene, CDR3 protein, CDR3 DNA. The D gene is left open where the match is weak. Size is omitted from some rows. Given values are once, few, many or a class for expanded clones.

clone size: few
V gene: TRBV5-4
J gene: TRBJ2-3
D gene: TRBD1
CDR3 protein: CASSRDRVGDTQYF
CDR3 DNA: TGTGCCAGCAGCCGGGACAGGGTGGGAGATACGCAGTATTTT

clone size: .
V gene: TRBV18
J gene: TRBJ1-5
D gene: .
CDR3 protein: CASSLQDFGNQPQHF
CDR3 DNA: TGTGCCAGCTCACTACAGGATTTCGGCAATCAGCCCCAGCATTTT

clone size: .
V gene: TRBV9
J gene: TRBJ2-5
D gene: .
CDR3 protein: CASSPSTGYRTQYF
CDR3 DNA: TGTGCCAGCAGCCCGTCGACCGGGTACCGGACCCAGTACTTC

clone size: .
V gene: TRBV6-5
J gene: TRBJ2-2
D gene: .
CDR3 protein: CASSPRPFNTGELFF
CDR3 DNA: TGTGCCAGCAGCCCCCGTCCGTTTAACACCGGGGAGCTGTTTTTT

clone size: .
V gene: TRBV4-2
J gene: TRBJ2-3
D gene: TRBD2
CDR3 protein: CASSQEAGGADTQYF
CDR3 DNA: TGTGCCAGCAGCCAAGAAGCGGGGGGGGCAGATACGCAGTATTTT

clone size: .
V gene: TRBV5-1
J gene: TRBJ2-3
D gene: .
CDR3 protein: CASSLENPSTDTQYF
CDR3 DNA: TGCGCCAGCAGCTTGGAAAATCCTAGCACAGATACGCAGTATTTT

clone size: .
V gene: TRBV4-3
J gene: TRBJ2-5
D gene: TRBD1
CDR3 protein: CASSHGPQGVSETQYF
CDR3 DNA: TGCGCCAGCAGCCACGGCCCACAGGGGGTTTCGGAGACCCAGTACTTC

clone size: .
V gene: TRBV6-4
J gene: TRBJ2-1
D gene: TRBD2
CDR3 protein: CASSDSVSGGNEQFF
CDR3 DNA: TGTGCCAGCAGTGACTCAGTTAGCGGGGGCAATGAGCAGTTCTTC

clone size: .
V gene: TRBV15
J gene: TRBJ1-1
D gene: .
CDR3 protein: CATSRARQTEAFF
CDR3 DNA: TGTGCCACCAGCAGAGCCCGACAGACTGAAGCTTTCTTT

clone size: few
V gene: TRBV5-4
J gene: TRBJ2-5
D gene: .
CDR3 protein: CASSLTDVKRGETQYF
CDR3 DNA: TGTGCCAGCAGCTTGACGGACGTAAAAAGGGGAGAGACCCAGTACTTC

clone size: .
V gene: TRBV30
J gene: TRBJ2-1
D gene: TRBD1
CDR3 protein: CAWSRDRDQFF
CDR3 DNA: TGTGCCTGGAGCCGGGACAGGGATCAGTTCTTC

clone size: few
V gene: TRBV4-1
J gene: TRBJ2-3
D gene: TRBD1
CDR3 protein: CASSQEGTGVRFYF
CDR3 DNA: TGCGCCAGCAGCCAAGAAGGGACAGGGGTTAGGTTCTATTTT

clone size: .
V gene: TRBV7-2
J gene: TRBJ2-3
D gene: TRBD1
CDR3 protein: CASSPGWGRQGYF
CDR3 DNA: TGTGCCAGCAGCCCGGGCTGGGGTCGACAGGGGTATTTT

clone size: .
V gene: TRBV5-1
J gene: TRBJ1-2
D gene: TRBD1
CDR3 protein: CASSSDAGTGDGYTF
CDR3 DNA: TGCGCCAGCAGCTCGGACGCCGGGACAGGGGATGGCTACACCTTC

clone size: few
V gene: TRBV5-1
J gene: TRBJ1-6
D gene: .
CDR3 protein: CASSLTGNNSPLHF
CDR3 DNA: TGCGCCAGCAGCTTGACAGGGAATAATTCACCCCTCCACTTT

clone size: .
V gene: TRBV19
J gene: TRBJ2-7
D gene: TRBD1
CDR3 protein: CASRDSTYEQYF
CDR3 DNA: TGTGCCAGCCGGGACAGTACCTACGAGCAGTACTTC

clone size: .
V gene: TRBV7-2
J gene: TRBJ2-7
D gene: .
CDR3 protein: CASSPPGSEQYF
CDR3 DNA: TGTGCCAGCAGCCCCCCAGGTAGCGAGCAGTACTTC

clone size: .
V gene: TRBV18
J gene: TRBJ2-1
D gene: TRBD2
CDR3 protein: CASSPRAGGYNEQFF
CDR3 DNA: TGTGCCAGCTCACCACGCGCGGGGGGGTACAATGAGCAGTTCTTC

clone size: few
V gene: TRBV30
J gene: TRBJ1-2
D gene: .
CDR3 protein: CAWSPRRVRGYTF
CDR3 DNA: TGTGCCTGGAGTCCCCGGCGGGTGCGAGGCTACACCTTC

clone size: .
V gene: TRBV9
J gene: TRBJ2-6
D gene: TRBD1
CDR3 protein: CASSPPTGPVAGANVLTF
CDR3 DNA: TGTGCCAGCAGCCCCCCGACAGGGCCCGTGGCCGGGGCCAACGTCCTGACTTTC

clone size: .
V gene: TRBV4-2
J gene: TRBJ1-1
D gene: .
CDR3 protein: CASSQDVAGPTEAFF
CDR3 DNA: TGTGCCAGCAGCCAAGATGTCGCAGGGCCCACTGAAGCTTTCTTT

clone size: few
V gene: TRBV30
J gene: TRBJ1-6
D gene: TRBD1
CDR3 protein: CARDRGDSPLHF
CDR3 DNA: TGTGCCCGGGACAGGGGGGATTCACCCCTCCACTTT

clone size: .
V gene: TRBV2
J gene: TRBJ1-5
D gene: TRBD1
CDR3 protein: CASSEGQTGQPQHF
CDR3 DNA: TGTGCCAGCAGTGAGGGACAGACGGGCCAGCCCCAGCATTTT

clone size: few
V gene: TRBV19
J gene: TRBJ2-6
D gene: TRBD2
CDR3 protein: CASSREGAGANVLTF
CDR3 DNA: TGTGCCAGTAGTAGGGAGGGTGCCGGGGCCAACGTCCTGACTTTC

clone size: .
V gene: TRBV12-5
J gene: TRBJ2-1
D gene: TRBD2
CDR3 protein: CASGLAPRGGANQFF
CDR3 DNA: TGTGCTAGTGGCCTGGCCCCCCGGGGGGGTGCCAACCAGTTCTTC

clone size: few
V gene: TRBV4-2
J gene: TRBJ1-5
D gene: .
CDR3 protein: CASSQEEGQPQHF
CDR3 DNA: TGTGCCAGCAGCCAAGAAGAGGGACAGCCCCAGCATTTT

clone size: .
V gene: TRBV7-9
J gene: TRBJ2-7
D gene: .
CDR3 protein: CASSLTFSRDRQYEQYF
CDR3 DNA: TGTGCCAGCAGCTTGACTTTCTCGCGGGACCGTCAATACGAGCAGTACTTC

clone size: few
V gene: TRBV14
J gene: TRBJ1-4
D gene: TRBD1
CDR3 protein: CASSHGQDEKLFF
CDR3 DNA: TGTGCCAGCAGCCACGGACAGGATGAAAAACTGTTTTTT

clone size: few
V gene: TRBV11-1
J gene: TRBJ2-3
D gene: .
CDR3 protein: CASSGAYTDTQYF
CDR3 DNA: TGTGCCAGCAGCGGGGCGTACACAGATACGCAGTATTTT

clone size: .
V gene: TRBV2
J gene: TRBJ2-5
D gene: TRBD2
CDR3 protein: CASNSLLAGEETQYF
CDR3 DNA: TGTGCCAGCAATTCTCTTTTAGCGGGGGAAGAGACCCAGTACTTC

clone size: few
V gene: TRBV7-9
J gene: TRBJ2-6
D gene: .
CDR3 protein: CASSLGRSGANVLTF
CDR3 DNA: TGTGCCAGCAGCTTAGGGAGGTCTGGGGCCAACGTCCTGACTTTC

clone size: few
V gene: TRBV6-4
J gene: TRBJ1-1
D gene: .
CDR3 protein: CASSRTGNTEAFF
CDR3 DNA: TGTGCCAGCAGCCGAACGGGGAACACTGAAGCTTTCTTT

clone size: few
V gene: TRBV10-3
J gene: TRBJ1-1
D gene: TRBD1
CDR3 protein: CAISDQGARPNTEAFF
CDR3 DNA: TGTGCCATCAGTGACCAGGGGGCTAGGCCGAACACTGAAGCTTTCTTT

clone size: .
V gene: TRBV7-2
J gene: TRBJ2-1
D gene: TRBD2
CDR3 protein: CASSLRGLAGLFDEQFF
CDR3 DNA: TGTGCCAGCAGCTTAAGGGGACTAGCGGGGTTGTTCGATGAGCAGTTCTTC

clone size: few
V gene: TRBV11-2
J gene: TRBJ2-7
D gene: .
CDR3 protein: CASSLSDGGYEQYF
CDR3 DNA: TGTGCCAGCAGCTTATCCGATGGCGGCTACGAGCAGTACTTC

clone size: .
V gene: TRBV11-3
J gene: TRBJ2-4
D gene: TRBD1
CDR3 protein: CASSLGQKNIQYF
CDR3 DNA: TGTGCCAGCAGCTTGGGACAGAAAAACATTCAGTACTTC

clone size: .
V gene: TRBV4-1
J gene: TRBJ1-1
D gene: .
CDR3 protein: CASSVIGQMNTEAFF
CDR3 DNA: TGCGCCAGCAGCGTTATAGGACAGATGAACACTGAAGCTTTCTTT

clone size: few
V gene: TRBV29-1
J gene: TRBJ2-3
D gene: .
CDR3 protein: CSVVHSSSTDTQYF
CDR3 DNA: TGCAGCGTTGTTCACAGCTCTAGCACAGATACGCAGTATTTT

clone size: few
V gene: TRBV28
J gene: TRBJ1-2
D gene: TRBD1
CDR3 protein: CASSMTGGNGYTF
CDR3 DNA: TGTGCCAGCAGCATGACAGGGGGTAATGGCTACACCTTC

clone size: few
V gene: TRBV5-6
J gene: TRBJ2-2
D gene: .
CDR3 protein: CASSLLVAGELFF
CDR3 DNA: TGTGCCAGCAGCTTGCTGGTAGCCGGGGAGCTGTTTTTT

clone size: .
V gene: TRBV18
J gene: TRBJ2-1
D gene: .
CDR3 protein: CASSRGGPENEQFF
CDR3 DNA: TGTGCCAGCTCACGGGGGGGCCCCGAAAATGAGCAGTTCTTC

clone size: .
V gene: TRBV5-6
J gene: TRBJ2-7
D gene: .
CDR3 protein: CASSPHSPGSLSYEQYF
CDR3 DNA: TGTGCCAGCAGCCCTCACTCTCCAGGAAGTTTATCTTACGAGCAGTACTTC

clone size: few
V gene: TRBV29-1
J gene: TRBJ2-4
D gene: .
CDR3 protein: CSVSGVRSGNIQYF
CDR3 DNA: TGCAGCGTTTCGGGGGTCCGGTCAGGAAACATTCAGTACTTC

clone size: .
V gene: TRBV30
J gene: TRBJ1-6
D gene: .
CDR3 protein: CAWSLGADNSPLHF
CDR3 DNA: TGTGCCTGGAGTCTGGGGGCGGACAATTCACCCCTCCACTTT

clone size: .
V gene: TRBV28
J gene: TRBJ2-2
D gene: .
CDR3 protein: CASSFPRYTGELFF
CDR3 DNA: TGTGCCAGCAGTTTCCCGAGATACACCGGGGAGCTGTTTTTT